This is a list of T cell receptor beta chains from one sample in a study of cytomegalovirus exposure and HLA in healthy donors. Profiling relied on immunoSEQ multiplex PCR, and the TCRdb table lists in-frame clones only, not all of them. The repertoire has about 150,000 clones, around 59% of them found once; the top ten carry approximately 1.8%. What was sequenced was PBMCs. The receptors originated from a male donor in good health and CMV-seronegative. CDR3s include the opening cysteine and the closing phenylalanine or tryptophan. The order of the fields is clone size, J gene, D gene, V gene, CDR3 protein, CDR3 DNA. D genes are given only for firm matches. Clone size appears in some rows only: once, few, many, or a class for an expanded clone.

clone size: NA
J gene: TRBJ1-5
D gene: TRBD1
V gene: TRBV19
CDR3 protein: CASRTLYSGQGALNQPQHF
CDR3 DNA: TGTGCCAGTAGGACCTTATACTCGGGACAGGGGGCCCTAAATCAGCCCCAGCATTTT

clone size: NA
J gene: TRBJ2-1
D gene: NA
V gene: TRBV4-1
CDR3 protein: CASSQLPAAWGNEQFF
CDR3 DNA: TGCGCCAGCAGCCAACTCCCAGCGGCATGGGGCAATGAGCAGTTCTTC

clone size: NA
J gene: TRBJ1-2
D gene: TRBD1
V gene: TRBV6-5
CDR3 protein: CASSWAGGGYTF
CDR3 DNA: TGTGCCAGCAGTTGGGCAGGGGGCGGCTACACCTTC

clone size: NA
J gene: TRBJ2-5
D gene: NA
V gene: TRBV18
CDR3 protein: CASSPWTDEETQYF
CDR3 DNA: TGTGCCAGCTCACCGTGGACAGACGAAGAGACCCAGTACTTC

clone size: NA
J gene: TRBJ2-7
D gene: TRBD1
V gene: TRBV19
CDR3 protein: CASSLGRGHDEQYF
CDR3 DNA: TGTGCCAGTTCCTTGGGCAGGGGGCACGACGAGCAGTACTTC

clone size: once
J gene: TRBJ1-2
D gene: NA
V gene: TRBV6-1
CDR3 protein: CASSETGSYGYTF
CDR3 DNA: TGTGCCAGCAGTGAGACGGGTTCCTATGGCTACACCTTC

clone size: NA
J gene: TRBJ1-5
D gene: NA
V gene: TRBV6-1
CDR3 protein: CASSWEGSGQPQHF
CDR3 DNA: TGTGCCAGCAGTTGGGAGGGTTCGGGTCAGCCCCAGCATTTT

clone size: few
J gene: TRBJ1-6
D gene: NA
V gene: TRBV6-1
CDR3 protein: CASSEMLADNSPLHF
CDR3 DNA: TGTGCCAGCAGTGAAATGTTGGCAGATAATTCACCCCTCCACTTT

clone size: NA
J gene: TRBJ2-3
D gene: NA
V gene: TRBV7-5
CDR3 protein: CVRSLVAGGLQRTDTQYF
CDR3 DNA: TGTGTCAGAAGCTTAGTAGCGGGGGGATTACAGCGCACAGATACGCAGTATTTT

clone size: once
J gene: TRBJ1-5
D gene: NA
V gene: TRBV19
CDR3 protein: CASSIRAGANQPQHF
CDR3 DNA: TGTGCCAGTAGTATAAGGGCAGGGGCGAATCAGCCCCAGCATTTT

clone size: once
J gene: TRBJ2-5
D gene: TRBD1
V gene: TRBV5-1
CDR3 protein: CASTSTGGMETQYF
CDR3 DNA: TGCGCCAGCACATCGACAGGGGGCATGGAGACCCAGTACTTC

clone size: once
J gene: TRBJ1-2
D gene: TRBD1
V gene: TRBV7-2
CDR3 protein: CASSRQGRNYGYTF
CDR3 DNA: TGTGCCAGCAGCCGACAGGGCCGTAACTATGGCTACACCTTC

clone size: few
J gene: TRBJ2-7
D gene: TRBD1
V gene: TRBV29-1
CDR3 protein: CSVTSTGSREQYF
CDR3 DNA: TGCAGCGTTACCTCGACAGGGTCCCGCGAGCAGTACTTC

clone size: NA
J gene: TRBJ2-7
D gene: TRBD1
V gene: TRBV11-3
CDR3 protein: CASSSDREAYEQYF
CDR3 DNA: TGTGCCAGCAGCTCGGACAGGGAGGCCTACGAGCAGTACTTC

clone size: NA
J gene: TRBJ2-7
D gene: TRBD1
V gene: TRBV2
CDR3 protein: CASLTNGEARGTYEQYF
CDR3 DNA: TGTGCCAGCCTCACGAATGGGGAAGCCAGGGGGACCTACGAGCAGTACTTC

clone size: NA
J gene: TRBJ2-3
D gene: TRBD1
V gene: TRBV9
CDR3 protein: CASSFGQGTDTQYF
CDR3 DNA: TGTGCCAGCAGCTTTGGACAGGGAACAGATACGCAGTATTTT

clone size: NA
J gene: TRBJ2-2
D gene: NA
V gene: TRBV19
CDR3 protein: CASSGGWNTGELFF
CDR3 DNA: TGTGCCAGTAGTGGCGGGTGGAACACCGGGGAGCTGTTTTTT

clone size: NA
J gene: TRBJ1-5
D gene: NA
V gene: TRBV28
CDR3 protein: CASSPPRRGRDQPQHF
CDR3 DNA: TGTGCCAGCAGTCCACCTCGCAGGGGACGGGATCAGCCCCAGCATTTT

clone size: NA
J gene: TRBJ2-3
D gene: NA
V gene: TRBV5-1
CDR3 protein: CASSFLGGDTQYF
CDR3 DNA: TGCGCCAGCAGCTTTCTCGGCGGGGATACGCAGTATTTT

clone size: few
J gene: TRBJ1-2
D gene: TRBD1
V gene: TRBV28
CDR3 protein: CASSKQGAGTYGYTF
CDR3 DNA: TGTGCCAGCAGTAAACAGGGGGCTGGTACCTATGGCTACACCTTC

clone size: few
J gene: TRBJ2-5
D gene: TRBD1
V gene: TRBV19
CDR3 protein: CASSIAGQGEETQYF
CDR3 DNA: TGTGCCAGTAGTATTGCGGGACAGGGCGAAGAGACCCAGTACTTC

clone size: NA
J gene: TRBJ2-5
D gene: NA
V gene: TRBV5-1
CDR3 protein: CASSTDSPQETQYF
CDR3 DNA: TGCGCCAGCAGCACTGACTCCCCGCAAGAGACCCAGTACTTC

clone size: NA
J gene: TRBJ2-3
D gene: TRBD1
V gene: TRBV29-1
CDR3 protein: CSGVTGATDTQYF
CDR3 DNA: TGCAGCGGGGTTACAGGGGCCACAGATACGCAGTATTTT

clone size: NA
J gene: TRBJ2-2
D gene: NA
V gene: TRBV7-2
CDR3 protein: CASSQWARATTGELFF
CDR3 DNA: TGTGCCAGCAGCCAATGGGCGAGGGCCACTACCGGGGAGCTGTTTTTT

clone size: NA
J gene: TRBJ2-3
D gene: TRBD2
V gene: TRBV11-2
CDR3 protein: CASSLREGRQYF
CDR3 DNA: TGTGCCAGCAGCTTAAGGGAGGGTAGGCAGTATTTT

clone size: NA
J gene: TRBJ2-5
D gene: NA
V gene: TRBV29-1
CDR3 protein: CSVEETQYF
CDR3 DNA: TGCAGCGTAGAGGAGACCCAGTACTTC

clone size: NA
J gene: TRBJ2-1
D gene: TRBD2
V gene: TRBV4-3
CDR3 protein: CASSQEMSGGKQFF
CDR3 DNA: TGCGCCAGCAGCCAAGAAATGAGCGGGGGGAAGCAGTTCTTC

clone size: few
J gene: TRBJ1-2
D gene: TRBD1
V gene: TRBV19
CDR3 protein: CASRRTGDEAYGYTF
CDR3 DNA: TGTGCCAGTAGACGGACAGGGGACGAGGCCTATGGCTACACCTTC

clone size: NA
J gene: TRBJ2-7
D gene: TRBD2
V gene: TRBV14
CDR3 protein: CASRPSGGRYEQYF
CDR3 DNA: TGTGCCAGCCGACCTAGCGGGGGGCGCTACGAGCAGTACTTC

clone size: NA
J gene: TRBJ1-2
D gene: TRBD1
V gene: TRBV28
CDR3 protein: CASTSSAQGTYGYTF
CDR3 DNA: TGTGCCAGCACCTCTTCCGCACAGGGGACCTATGGCTACACCTTC

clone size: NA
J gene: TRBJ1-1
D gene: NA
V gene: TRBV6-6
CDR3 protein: CASSYRGDTEAFF
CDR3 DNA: TGTGCCAGCAGTTATCGGGGAGACACTGAAGCTTTCTTT

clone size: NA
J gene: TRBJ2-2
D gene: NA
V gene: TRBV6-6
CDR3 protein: CASSLVGPEYTGELFF
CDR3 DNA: TGTGCCAGCAGCTTGGTGGGGCCAGAATACACCGGGGAGCTGTTTTTT

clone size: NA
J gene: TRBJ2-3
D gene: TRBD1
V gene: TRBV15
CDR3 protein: CGDRAHTDTQYF
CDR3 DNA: TGTGGGGACAGGGCTCACACAGATACGCAGTATTTT

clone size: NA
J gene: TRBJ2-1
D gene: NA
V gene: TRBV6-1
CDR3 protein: CASSGGDSRHFNEQFF
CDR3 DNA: TGTGCCAGCAGTGGGGGTGACAGTCGACACTTCAATGAGCAGTTCTTC

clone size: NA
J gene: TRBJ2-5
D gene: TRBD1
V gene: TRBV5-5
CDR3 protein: CASSLAGQEETQYF
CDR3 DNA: TGTGCCAGCAGCTTGGCCGGACAGGAAGAGACCCAGTACTTC

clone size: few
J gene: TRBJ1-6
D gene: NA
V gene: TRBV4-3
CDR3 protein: CASSSGETSPLHF
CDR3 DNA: TGCGCCAGCAGCTCCGGGGAGACCTCACCCCTCCACTTT

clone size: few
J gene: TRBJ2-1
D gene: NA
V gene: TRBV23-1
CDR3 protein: CASSPPLAGWQFF
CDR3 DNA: TGCGCCAGCAGTCCCCCCTTGGCGGGATGGCAGTTCTTC

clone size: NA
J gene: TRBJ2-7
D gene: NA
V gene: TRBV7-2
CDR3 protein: CASSSLVTAYEQYF
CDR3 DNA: TGTGCCAGCAGCTCTCTCGTGACAGCTTACGAGCAGTACTTC

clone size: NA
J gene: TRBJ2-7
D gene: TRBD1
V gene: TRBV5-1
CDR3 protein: CASSLLGGTGDVYEQYF
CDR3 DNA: TGCGCCAGCAGCTTGCTCGGTGGGACAGGGGATGTGTACGAGCAGTACTTC

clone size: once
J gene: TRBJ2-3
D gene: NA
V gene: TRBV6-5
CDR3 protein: CASRLGQYDTQYF
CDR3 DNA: TGTGCCAGCAGGCTCGGACAGTACGATACGCAGTATTTT

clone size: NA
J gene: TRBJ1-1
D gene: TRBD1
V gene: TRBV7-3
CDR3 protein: CASSPSGQGNTEAFF
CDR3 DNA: TGTGCCAGCAGCCCGAGTGGACAGGGGAACACTGAAGCTTTCTTT

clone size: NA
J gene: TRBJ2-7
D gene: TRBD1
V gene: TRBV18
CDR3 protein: CASSPNTGSTGGDEQYF
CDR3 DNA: TGTGCCAGCTCACCAAATACGGGATCAACAGGGGGCGACGAGCAGTACTTC

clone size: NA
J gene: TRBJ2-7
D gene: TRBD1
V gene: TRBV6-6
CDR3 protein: CASSDPGQPSYEQYF
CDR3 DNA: TGTGCCAGCAGTGACCCGGGACAGCCGTCCTACGAGCAGTACTTC

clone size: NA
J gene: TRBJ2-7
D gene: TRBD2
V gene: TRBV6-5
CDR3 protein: CASSAGGNYEQYF
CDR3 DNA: TGTGCCAGCAGTGCCGGGGGGAACTACGAGCAGTACTTC

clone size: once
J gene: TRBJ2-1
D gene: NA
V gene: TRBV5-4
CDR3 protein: CASSLGPGASSYNEQFF
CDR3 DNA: TGTGCCAGCAGCTTGGGGCCAGGGGCGAGTTCTTACAATGAGCAGTTCTTC

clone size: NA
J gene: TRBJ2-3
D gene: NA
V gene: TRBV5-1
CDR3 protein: CAGRLDSTDTQYF
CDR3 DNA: TGCGCCGGCAGACTTGACTCCACAGATACGCAGTATTTT

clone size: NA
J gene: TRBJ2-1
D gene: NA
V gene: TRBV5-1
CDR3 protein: CASSWGTAFNEQFF
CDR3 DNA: TGCGCCAGCAGCTGGGGGACTGCCTTTAATGAGCAGTTCTTC

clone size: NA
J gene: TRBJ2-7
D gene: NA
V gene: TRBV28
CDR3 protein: CASTQAASSYEQYF
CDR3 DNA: TGTGCCAGCACCCAAGCGGCTTCTTCCTACGAGCAGTACTTC

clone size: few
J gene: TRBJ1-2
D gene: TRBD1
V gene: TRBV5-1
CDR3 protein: CASSLLPPGQGSEGYTF
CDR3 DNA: TGCGCCAGCAGCTTACTCCCCCCGGGACAGGGATCAGAGGGCTACACCTTC

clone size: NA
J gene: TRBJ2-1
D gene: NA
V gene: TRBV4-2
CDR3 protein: CASSQDLAPLVSASTWQFF
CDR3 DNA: TGTGCCAGCAGCCAAGATCTCGCCCCCCTAGTTTCCGCTTCAACTTGGCAGTTCTTC

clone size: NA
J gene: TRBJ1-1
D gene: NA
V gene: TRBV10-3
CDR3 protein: CAVCSGMSTEAFF
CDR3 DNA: TGTGCCGTCTGTTCCGGGATGAGCACTGAAGCTTTCTTT

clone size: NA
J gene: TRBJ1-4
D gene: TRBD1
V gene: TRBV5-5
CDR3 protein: CASSWTGSGEKLFF
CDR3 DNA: TGTGCCAGCAGCTGGACAGGGTCGGGTGAAAAACTGTTTTTT

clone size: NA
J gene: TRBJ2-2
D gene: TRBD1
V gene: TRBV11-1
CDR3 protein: CASSLPGQLNTGELFF
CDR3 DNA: TGTGCCAGCAGCTTACCGGGACAGCTGAACACCGGGGAGCTGTTTTTT

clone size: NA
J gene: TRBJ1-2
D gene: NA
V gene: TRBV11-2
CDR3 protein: CASSLVDSNYGYTF
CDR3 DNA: TGTGCCAGCAGCTTAGTAGACAGTAACTATGGCTACACCTTC

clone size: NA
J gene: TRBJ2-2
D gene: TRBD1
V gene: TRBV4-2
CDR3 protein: CASSQESDRVWTGELFF
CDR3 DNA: TGTGCCAGCAGCCAAGAGTCGGACAGGGTGTGGACCGGGGAGCTGTTTTTT